One and the same sample provided the 9 T cell receptor beta chains below, sequenced in a study of blood T cell repertoires in COVID-19 (TCRdb year 2020). The library was generated by the immunoSEQ multiplex PCR assay. As stored in TCRdb, this immuneACCESS dataset retains in-frame rearrangements with V and J assigned. A fraction of the clones does not appear; measured against another copy, unresolved V genes explain less than half of the discrepancy, and the remainder lacks a known reason. The sample yields roughly 250,000 clones; approximately 87% were counted once. The top ten constitute approximately 12% of the sample. The sequencing sample was made of peripheral blood. These receptors came from a woman under 40 with COVID-19, enrolled during active disease.

The chain uses TRBV10-2 and TRBJ2-1, with 9 bases that match TRBD2. The CDR3 is 16 amino acids. The V and J ends lost 5 bases and 6 bases, in that order; junction bases with no gene match: 11. Per germline, CDR1 WSHSY and CDR2 SAAADI. The chain's CDR3 is CASSTSAGGPGNEQFF. The CDR3, as DNA: TGCGCCAGCAGTACCTCGGCGGGGGGGCCAGGCAATGAGCAGTTCTTC.

The genes are TRBV18 and TRBJ2-3, with D tentatively TRBD1 (6 bases). The ends were cut back, 8 bases at V and 5 bases at J, with 14 bases in the middle. Germline CDR1 is KGHSH and CDR2 is LQKENI. There are 13 residues in the CDR3. CDR3 in amino acids: CASPTGMGDTQYF. CDR3 bases: TGTGCCAGCCCCACAGGGATGGGAGATACGCAGTATTTT.

This sequence joins TRBV10-3 and TRBJ2-3, with D perhaps matching TRBD2 (5 bases). Germline loops: CDR1 ENHRY, CDR2 SYGVKD. The CDR3 spans 15 residues. V was trimmed by 0 bases and J by 2 bases, leaving 9 bases between them. The CDR3 DNA is TGTGCCATCAGTGAGTCTGAGGGATCCACAGATACGCAGTATTTT. It encodes CAISESEGSTDTQYF.

The CDR3 DNA follows: TGTGCCAGTAGTCCAGGGGGGTGGAATCAGCCCCAGCATTTT. It is translated as CASSPGGWNQPQHF. The chain employs TRBV19 and TRBJ1-5; 7 positions match TRBD1. J was trimmed by 4 bases and V by 5 bases; bases with no gene match: 5. CDR1 and CDR2 (germline): LNHDA, SQIVND (reference sequence). The CDR3 is made up of 14 amino acids.

V is TRBV23-1 and J is TRBJ2-1; D perhaps matches TRBD1 (5 bases). TRBV23-1 falls under the ORF class, with uncertain function. CDR3 length: 14 residues. The ends were cut back, 4 bases at V and 3 bases at J, with 10 bases in the middle. The CDR3 here is CASSRPQGYNEQFF. DNA of the CDR3: TGCGCCAGCAGTCGGCCCCAGGGCTACAATGAGCAGTTCTTC.

V is TRBV5-4 and J is TRBJ1-2, with 7 bases lining up with TRBD1. This CDR3 spans 13 amino acids. V was pared by 6 bases and J by 8 bases, with 10 bases of the junction left unmatched. Germline V CDR1 and CDR2: SGHNT, YYREEE (reference sequence). This chain's CDR3 is CASTDGQVGGYTF. As DNA, the CDR3 is TGTGCCAGCACCGACGGACAGGTCGGAGGCTACACCTTC. Together with reference TRBV5-4 and TRBJ1-2, the CDR3 gives the full variable domain: ETGVTQSPTHLIKTRGQQVTLRCSSQSGHNTVSWYQQALGQGPQFIFQYYREEENGRGNFPPRFSGLQFPNYSSELNVNALELDDSALYLCASTDGQVGGYTFGSGTRLTVV.

J is TRBJ1-1 and V is TRBV27; D might be TRBD1 (6 bases). Germline V CDR1 and CDR2: MNHEY, SMNVEV (reference sequence). CDR3 length: 13 residues. The V end lost 4 bases, the J end lost 2 bases, and 8 bases lay between the germline ends. CDR3 DNA sequence: TGTGCCAGCAGTTACAGGGTCAACACTGAAGCTTTCTTT. Translated, it gives CASSYRVNTEAFF.

The gene calls are TRBV7-9 and TRBJ1-2, with D tentatively TRBD1 (6 bases). CDR1 is SEHNR and CDR2 is FQNEAQ in the germline V gene (reference sequence). The V end lost 6 bases, the J end lost 4 bases, and 12 bases lay between the germline ends. The CDR3 is made up of 13 amino acids. CDR3 loop: CASSYGTPYGYTF. CDR3 in DNA: TGTGCCAGCAGTTACGGGACACCCTATGGCTACACCTTC.

This chain joins TRBV27 and TRBJ1-4; 8 positions match TRBD1. Losses at the gene ends were 1 base for V and 6 bases for J; bases not matched to a gene: 4. This CDR3 has 15 residues. Looked up from germline, CDR1 is MNHEY and CDR2 is SMNVEV (reference sequence). CDR3 loop: CASSLWSGGDEKLFF. CDR3 coding DNA: TGTGCCAGCAGTTTATGGTCAGGGGGCGATGAAAAACTGTTTTTT.